This note documents a single T cell receptor (beta chain) sequence. The sample belongs to a study of blood T cell repertoires in COVID-19. Study in general: The origin of the acute and convalescent COVID-19 samples was the United States, Italy and Spain. The cDNA or gDNA used as material had been derived from T cells, B-cell-depleted T cells, or PBMCs.

Germline V gene data show CDR1 as KGHSH and CDR2 as LQKENI. The V segment lost 3 bases and the J segment 5 bases; nucleotides outside the gene matches: 6. This CDR3 comprises 16 residues. As originally analysed: Reference gene primer amplification gave estimated nucleated cell counts. Libraries were prepared by immunoSEQ multiplex PCR; TCRdb keeps only in-frame clonotypes and omits some of them. That table supplies the V and J calls and clone size; D and trimming were determined from the DNA. The sample has tens of thousands of clones, around 90% seen once. This clonotype was sampled from a man aged 45-65 years with active COVID-19. The sequencing sample was made of peripheral blood. V gene TRBV18 combines with J gene TRBJ2-3; 12 bases align to TRBD2. CDR3 in DNA: TGTGCCAGCTCACCGACAGGACTAGCGGGGCAAGATACGCAGTATTTT. It yields the protein CASSPTGLAGQDTQYF.